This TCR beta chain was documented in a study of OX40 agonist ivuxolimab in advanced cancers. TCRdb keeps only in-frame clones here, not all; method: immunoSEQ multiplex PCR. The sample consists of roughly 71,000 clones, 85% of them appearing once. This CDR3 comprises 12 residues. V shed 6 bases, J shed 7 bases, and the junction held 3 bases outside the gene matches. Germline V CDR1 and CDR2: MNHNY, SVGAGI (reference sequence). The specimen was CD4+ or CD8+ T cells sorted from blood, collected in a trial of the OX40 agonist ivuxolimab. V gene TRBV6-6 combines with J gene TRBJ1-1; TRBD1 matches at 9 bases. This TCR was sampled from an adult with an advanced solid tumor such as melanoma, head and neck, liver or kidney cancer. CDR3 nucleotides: TGTGCCAGCAGCTCGGGACAGGGTGAAGCTTTCTTT. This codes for CASSSGQGEAFF.